These 25 T cell receptor beta chains originate from one sample sequenced in a study of chemoradiotherapy in HPV16-positive cancers. Sequencing used immunoSEQ multiplex PCR; TCRdb keeps in-frame clones, though not all of them. Among more than 2,500 clones listed, more than 70% were seen once. The sequences come from tumor tissue, collected from a patient who underwent chemoradiotherapy. The origin of the receptors is a human donor with HPV-associated anogenital cancer.

This rearrangement joins TRBV5-6 to TRBJ2-5; no clear D. Trimming took 4 bases from V and 0 from J, leaving 10 bases between them. The CDR3 is made up of 14 amino acids. The germline gives CDR1 SGHDT, CDR2 YYEEEE. CDR3 region: CASSVPRHQETQYF. The DNA of the CDR3 is TGTGCCAGCAGCGTCCCTAGACACCAAGAGACCCAGTACTTC.

The chain uses TRBV25-1 and TRBJ2-5; 10 bases line up with TRBD1. The junction had 12 bases not matched to a gene; V was cut back by 10 bases and J by 7 bases. This CDR3 spans 14 amino acids. The germline V gene encodes CDR1 MGHDK and CDR2 SYGVNS. CDR3 residues: CATSDSGQGPTQYF. The CDR3 DNA follows: TGTGCCACCAGCGACTCGGGACAGGGGCCGACCCAGTACTTC.

V gene TRBV4-2 combines with J gene TRBJ2-1; tentatively, D is TRBD1 (6 bases). Per the germline V gene, CDR1 is LGHNA and CDR2 is YNFKEQ. V shed 1 base and J shed 4 bases, with 11 bases lying between them. CDR3 size: 15 residues. The CDR3, as DNA: TGTGCCAGCAGCCAAGGGACAGTTGAGTACAATGAGCAGTTCTTC. This codes for CASSQGTVEYNEQFF.

The chain joins TRBV29-1 to TRBJ1-1; 8 bases align to TRBD1. Germline values: CDR1 SQVTM, CDR2 ANQGSEA. This CDR3 has 14 amino acids. V was pared by 6 bases and J by 1 base, with 7 bases of the junction left unmatched. CDR3 sequence reads: CSVDTDRENTEAFF. CDR3 bases: TGCAGCGTAGATACGGACAGGGAGAACACTGAAGCTTTCTTT.

This clone was recorded only once. V is TRBV6-1 and J is TRBJ2-7, with 8 bases identical to TRBD1. The V gene end was trimmed by 4 bases and the J gene end by 4 bases; junction bases not matched to a gene: 18. This CDR3 is 18 amino acids long. CDR1 is MNHNS and CDR2 is SASEGT in the germline V gene. The CDR3 DNA sequence: TGTGCCAGCAGTGGGGCCCAACCCGGGACAGGAAGGGCTTACGAGCAGTACTTC. Translated, it gives CASSGAQPGTGRAYEQYF.

This chain uses TRBV7-2 with TRBJ2-7; D not certain. There are 16 residues in the CDR3. Trimming took off 5 bases at V and 0 bases at J, with 17 bases between the two ends. CDR1 is SGHTA and CDR2 is FQGNSA in the germline V gene. CDR3 loop: CASSNQLYDGSYEQYF. In DNA, the CDR3 is TGTGCCAGCAGCAATCAATTGTACGACGGCTCCTACGAGCAGTACTTC.

The chain combines TRBV18 with TRBJ2-1; TRBD2 matches 7 bases. Germline lookup yields CDR1 KGHSH and CDR2 LQKENI. The trim removed 0 bases at V and 3 bases at J, leaving 5 bases unmatched. There are 16 residues in the CDR3. The DNA of the CDR3 is TGTGCCAGCTCACCACCAGGGACTAAAGACTACAATGAGCAGTTCTTC. Its protein product is CASSPPGTKDYNEQFF.

Only one count was recorded for this clone. The chain links TRBV21-1 to TRBJ2-3. TRBV21-1 is assigned pseudogene status. This CDR3 comprises 12 residues. CDR3 region: CASSETTDTQYF. CDR3 sequence (DNA): TGTGCCAGCAGCGAGACCACAGATACGCAGTATTTT.

CDR3 sequence: CASIFDGATNEKLFF. CDR3 bases: TGTGCCAGCATCTTCGACGGAGCAACTAATGAAAAACTGTTTTTT. This chain connects TRBV7-9 to TRBJ1-4; D gene ambiguous. The CDR3 extends over 15 amino acids. V was trimmed by 7 bases and J by 0 bases, leaving 12 bases between them. Looked up from germline, CDR1 is SEHNR and CDR2 is FQNEAQ (reference sequence).

The chain links TRBV6-6 to TRBJ2-5, with 9 bases lining up with TRBD1. V dropped 9 bases and J dropped 2; count of bases not matched to a gene: 4. The CDR3 is 13 residues long. CDR1 MNHNY and CDR2 SVGAGI come from the germline V gene (reference sequence). The CDR3 nucleotides are TGTGCCAGTGGACAGGGGAGTCAAGAGACCCAGTACTTC. Protein: CASGQGSQETQYF.

V usage is TRBV30 and J usage is TRBJ1-5; 8 positions match TRBD1. Germline-derived CDR1 and CDR2 are GTSNPN and SVGIG (reference sequence). V dropped 1 base and J dropped 6; count of bases not matched to a gene: 8. This CDR3 comprises 15 residues. CDR3 DNA: TGTGCCTGGAGTGAAAACACAGGGGGAGGTCAGCCCCAGCATTTT. It yields the protein CAWSENTGGGQPQHF.

This chain links TRBV27 with TRBJ1-2, with TRBD1 identical over 9 bases. Germline CDR1 and CDR2: MNHEY and SMNVEV (reference sequence). The CDR3 has 16 amino acids. V trimming: 3 bases; J trimming: 8 bases; junction bases outside the gene matches: 13. The CDR3 loop reads CASSFGSGTGKSGYTF. In DNA form, the CDR3 reads TGTGCCAGCAGTTTTGGAAGTGGGACAGGGAAATCGGGCTACACCTTC.

The rearrangement links TRBV6-6 to TRBJ2-3, with TRBD1 matching 10 bases. CDR3 length equals 15 residues. V was pared by 5 bases and J by 0 bases, with 2 bases of the junction left unmatched. Per the germline V gene, CDR1 is MNHNY and CDR2 is SVGAGI (reference sequence). Here the CDR3 DNA reads TGTGCCAGCAGTCCGGGACAGGGGAGCACAGATACGCAGTATTTT. It is translated as CASSPGQGSTDTQYF.

This clone appeared a few times. The chain couples TRBV30 to TRBJ1-5; D uncertain. CDR1 and CDR2 (germline): GTSNPN, SVGIG (reference sequence). The CDR3 spans 13 residues. V was clipped by 3 bases and J by 5 bases, with 11 bases between them. CDR3 residues: CAWRDGRDQPQHF. CDR3 DNA: TGTGCCTGGAGGGACGGACGCGATCAGCCCCAGCATTTT. The complete variable domain, with remaining parts taken from reference TRBV30 and TRBJ1-5, reads SQTIHQWPATLVQPVGSPLSLECTVEGTSNPNLYWYRQAAGRGLQLLFYSVGIGQISSEVPQNLSASRPQDRQFILSSKKLLLSDSGFYLCAWRDGRDQPQHFGDGTRLSIL.

This clone was picked up one time. This chain connects TRBV4-2 to TRBJ2-5; possibly TRBD1 or TRBD2 for D (5 bases each). This CDR3 comprises 14 residues. Trimming left V 3 bases short and J 4 bases short, with 12 bases between. Per germline, CDR1 LGHNA and CDR2 YNFKEQ. This chain's CDR3 is CASSHWGSGETQYF. In DNA form, the CDR3 reads TGTGCCAGCAGCCACTGGGGGAGCGGAGAGACCCAGTACTTC.

This sequence joins TRBV6-4 and TRBJ1-1, with TRBD1 matching over 7 bases. The CDR3 length is 17 residues. Losses at the gene ends were 6 bases for V and 2 bases for J; bases not matched to a gene: 15. CDR1 is MRHNA and CDR2 is SNTAGT in the germline V gene. This CDR3 is CASRTVEGARNNTEAFF. CDR3 nucleotides: TGTGCCAGCAGGACGGTGGAGGGGGCCCGGAACAACACTGAAGCTTTCTTT.

V and J are TRBV4-2 and TRBJ2-3; 10 bases fit TRBD2. Per the germline V gene, CDR1 is LGHNA and CDR2 is YNFKEQ. V lost 6 bases and J lost 4; bases outside the gene matches: 7. The CDR3 contains 15 residues. The CDR3 DNA sequence: TGTGCCAGCAGTCTAACTAGCGGGATGTCAGATACGCAGTATTTT. Protein: CASSLTSGMSDTQYF.

The V call is TRBV19, the J call TRBJ1-1, with D unresolved. The germline V and J ends were trimmed by 7 bases and 1 base, with 1 base remaining between them. This CDR3 region has 10 residues. Germline-derived CDR1 and CDR2 are LNHDA and SQIVND (reference sequence). CDR3 amino acids: CASKNTEAFF. In DNA form, the CDR3 reads TGTGCCAGTAAGAACACTGAAGCTTTCTTT.

The chain carries TRBV10-3 and TRBJ2-5; 8 nucleotides agree with TRBD1. CDR1 ENHRY and CDR2 SYGVKD come from the germline V gene. J lost 2 bases, V lost 7 bases, and 3 bases had no gene match. CDR3 length: 13 amino acids. The CDR3 sequence is CAIKGQGQETQYF. DNA for the CDR3: TGTGCCATCAAAGGACAGGGTCAAGAGACCCAGTACTTC.

The gene calls are TRBV6-1 and TRBJ1-4, with D unclear. The germline V gene encodes CDR1 MNHNS and CDR2 SASEGT. This CDR3 has 15 residues. V lost 1 base, J lost 7 bases, and 13 bases lay in between. CDR3 coding DNA: TGTGCCAGCAGTGAAGGGAGTTCTCCGAGTGAAAAACTGTTTTTT. It yields the protein CASSEGSSPSEKLFF.

Note on this clone: The junction departs from the called germline gene at one end, perhaps through a read error. This chain uses TRBV19 with TRBJ2-3; D remains unclear. The CDR3 has 12 residues. Germline CDR1 LNHDA, CDR2 SQIVND (reference sequence). CDR3 DNA sequence: TGTGCCAGTAGAAGCGACCTGGATAAGCAGTATTTT. This encodes CASRSDLDKQYF.

The rearrangement joins TRBV18 to TRBJ1-4; unclear D gene. The CDR3 consists of 14 residues. Per germline, CDR1 KGHSH and CDR2 LQKENI. V was cut by 4 bases and J by 2 bases, with 8 bases left in between. The CDR3 loop reads CASSRAETNEKLFF. For the CDR3, the DNA is TGTGCCAGCTCACGGGCGGAGACTAATGAAAAACTGTTTTTT. The full variable domain, its missing parts supplied by reference TRBV18 and TRBJ1-4, is NAGVMQNPRHLVRRRGQEARLRCSPMKGHSHVYWYRQLPEEGLKFMVYLQKENIIDESGMPKERFSAEFPKEGPSILRIQQVVRGDSAAYFCASSRAETNEKLFFGSGTQLSVL.

The chain links TRBV27 to TRBJ2-5; the match to TRBD1 covers 10 bases. V trimming: 2 bases; J trimming: 3 bases; junction bases outside the gene matches: 6. The CDR3 has 16 amino acids. Per the germline V gene, CDR1 is MNHEY and CDR2 is SMNVEV (reference sequence). CDR3 in amino acids: CASSLGAGTGEETQYF. CDR3 DNA: TGTGCCAGCAGTTTAGGGGCCGGGACAGGGGAAGAGACCCAGTACTTC.

The rearrangement joins TRBV4-2 to TRBJ1-1; tentatively, D is TRBD1 (5 bases). The V end lost 0 bases, the J end lost 4 bases, and 9 bases lay between the germline ends. Germline V gene lookup returns CDR1 LGHNA and CDR2 YNFKEQ. The CDR3 loop spans 14 amino acids. The chain's CDR3 is CASSQDWGRTEAFF. The CDR3 bases are TGTGCCAGCAGCCAAGATTGGGGCCGCACTGAAGCTTTCTTT.

This clone was counted only a few times. The chain uses TRBV19 and TRBJ1-1; D not certain. CDR3 size: 13 residues. CDR1 LNHDA and CDR2 SQIVND come from the germline V gene (reference sequence). The V gene lost 5 bases and the J gene lost 4 bases, with 11 bases spanning the gap. CDR3 protein: CASSLHSLTEAFF. In DNA, the CDR3 is TGTGCCAGTAGTCTGCATTCCCTCACTGAAGCTTTCTTT. Full variable domain (outside the CDR3, taken from reference TRBV19 and TRBJ1-1): DGGITQSPKYLFRKEGQNVTLSCEQNLNHDAMYWYRQDPGQGLRLIYYSQIVNDFQKGDIAEGYSVSREKKESFPLTVTSAQKNPTAFYLCASSLHSLTEAFFGQGTRLTVV.